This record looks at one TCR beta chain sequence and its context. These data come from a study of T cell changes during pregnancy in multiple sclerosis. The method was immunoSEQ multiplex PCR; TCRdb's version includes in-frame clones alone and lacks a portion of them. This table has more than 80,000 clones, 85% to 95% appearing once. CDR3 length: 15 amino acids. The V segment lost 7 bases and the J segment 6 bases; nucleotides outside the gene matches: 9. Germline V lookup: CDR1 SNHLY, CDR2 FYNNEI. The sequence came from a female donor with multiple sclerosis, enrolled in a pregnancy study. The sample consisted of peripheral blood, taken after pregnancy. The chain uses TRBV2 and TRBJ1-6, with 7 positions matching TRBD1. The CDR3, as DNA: TGTGCCAGCACCCAGGGGGTAGGGGTTAATTCACCCCTCCACTTT. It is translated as CASTQGVGVNSPLHF.